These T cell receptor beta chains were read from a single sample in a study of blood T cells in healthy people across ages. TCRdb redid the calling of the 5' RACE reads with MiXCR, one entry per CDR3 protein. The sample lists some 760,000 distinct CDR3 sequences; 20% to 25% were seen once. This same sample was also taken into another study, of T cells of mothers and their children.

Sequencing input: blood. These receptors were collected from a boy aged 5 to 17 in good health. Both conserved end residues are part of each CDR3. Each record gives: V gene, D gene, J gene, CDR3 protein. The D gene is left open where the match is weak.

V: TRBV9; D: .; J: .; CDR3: CASSVATRGHSYNEQFF
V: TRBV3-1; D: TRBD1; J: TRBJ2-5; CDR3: CASSQAKGGTKTTETQYF
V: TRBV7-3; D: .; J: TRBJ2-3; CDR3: CASSPEGTVADTQYF
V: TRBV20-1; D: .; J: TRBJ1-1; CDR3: CSAIGHDLEAFF
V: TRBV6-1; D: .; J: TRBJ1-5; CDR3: CASRLGSGVSNQPQHF
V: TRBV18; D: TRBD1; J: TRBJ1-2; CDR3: CASSPRQGAWDDYGYTF
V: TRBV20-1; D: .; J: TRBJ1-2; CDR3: CSARVGDLGYTF
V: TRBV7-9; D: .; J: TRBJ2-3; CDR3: CASSSYTGPTDTQYF
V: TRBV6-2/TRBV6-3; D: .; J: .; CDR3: CASSYPWGDPYEQYF
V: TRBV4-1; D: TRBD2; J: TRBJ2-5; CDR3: CASSRWASGTGGTQYF
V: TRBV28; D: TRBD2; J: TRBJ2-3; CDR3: CASSFLIGTSGSMGADTQYF
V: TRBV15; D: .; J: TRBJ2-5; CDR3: CATSRDQGAEETQYF
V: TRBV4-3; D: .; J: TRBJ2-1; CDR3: CASSQYTRGPAQFF
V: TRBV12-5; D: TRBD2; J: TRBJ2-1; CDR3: CASGPKGLAGRQFF
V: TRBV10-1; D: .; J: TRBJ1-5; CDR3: CASSESGGEGNQPQHF
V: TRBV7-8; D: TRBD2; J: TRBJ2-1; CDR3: CASSPRPSGISYNGQFF
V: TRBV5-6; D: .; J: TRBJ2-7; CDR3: CASTAGSYEQYF
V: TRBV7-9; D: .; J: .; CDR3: CASSLPGAAEQYF
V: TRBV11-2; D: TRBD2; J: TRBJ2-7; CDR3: CASSNPGLAGVEQYF
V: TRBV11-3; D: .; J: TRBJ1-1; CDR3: CASSVDGTTEAFF
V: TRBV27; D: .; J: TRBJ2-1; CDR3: CASRTGATTILNEQFF
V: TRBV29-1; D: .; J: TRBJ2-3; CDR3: CGMPSPNTDTQYF
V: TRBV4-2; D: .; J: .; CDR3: CASSQDDGANNEQFF
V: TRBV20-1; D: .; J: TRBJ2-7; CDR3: CSARVSTYEQYF
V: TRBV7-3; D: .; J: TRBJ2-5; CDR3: CASSPVGGRVTQYF
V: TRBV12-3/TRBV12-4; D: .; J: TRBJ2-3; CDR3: CASSSLVSSTDTQYF
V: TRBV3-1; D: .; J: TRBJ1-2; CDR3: CANSQDLDPGGYGYTF
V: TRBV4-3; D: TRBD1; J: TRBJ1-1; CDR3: CASSLIRGSTEAFF
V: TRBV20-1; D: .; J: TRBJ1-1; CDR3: CSASPQWGRNTEAFF
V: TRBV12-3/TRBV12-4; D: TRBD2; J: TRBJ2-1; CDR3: CASSPTDLAGAYNEQFF
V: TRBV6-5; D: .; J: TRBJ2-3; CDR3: CASGESSDTQYF
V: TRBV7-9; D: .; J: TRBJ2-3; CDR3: CASSKGPQLTSTDTQYF
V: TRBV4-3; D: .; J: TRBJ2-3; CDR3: CASSQDLASTQYF
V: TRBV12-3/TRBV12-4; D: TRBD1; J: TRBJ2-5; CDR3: CASSPQDRDRETQYF
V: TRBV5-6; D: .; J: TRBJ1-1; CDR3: CASSVAFRTEAFF
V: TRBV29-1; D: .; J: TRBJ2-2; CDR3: CSVDRTNTGELFF
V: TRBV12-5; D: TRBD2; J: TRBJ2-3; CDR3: CASGLGLADTDTQYF
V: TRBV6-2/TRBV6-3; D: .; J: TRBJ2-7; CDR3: CASGGSPYEQYF
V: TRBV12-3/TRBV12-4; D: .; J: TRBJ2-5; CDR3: CASTDSSVMRYF